Listed below are T cell receptor beta chains from one sample, sequenced in a study of spatial heterogeneity in lung cancer. A single record per CDR3 protein comes from TCRdb applying MiXCR to the 5' RACE reads. This table has some 5,400 distinct CDR3 sequences, approximately 3.9% appearing once. Sequenced here: normal lung tissue next to the tumor, sampled at surgery. Receptors originate from a male donor with early-stage non-small cell lung cancer. Each CDR3 is given with its conserved first and last residue. D genes are given only for firm matches. Clone size is stated in some rows and not others, as once, few, many or a class when expanded.

j_gene | v_gene | len | abundance | d_gene | CDR3nt | CDR3aa
TRBJ2-7 | TRBV20-1 | 12 | many | - | TGCAGTGCAACCGACATCTCCTACGAGCAGTACTTC | CSATDISYEQYF
TRBJ2-2 | TRBV29-1 | 14 | - | TRBD1 | TGCAGCGGCCGACAGGGAGTGGACACCGGGGAGCTGTTTTTT | CSGRQGVDTGELFF
TRBJ2-3 | TRBV5-8 | 12 | few | - | TGTGCCAGCAGGACATCCACAGATACGCAGTATTTT | CASRTSTDTQYF
TRBJ2-2 | TRBV25-1 | 15 | medium-sized | - | TGTGCCAGCAGTGAATTGGACGGAATCACCGGGGAGCTGTTTTTT | CASSELDGITGELFF
TRBJ1-5 | TRBV20-1 | 14 | many | - | TGCAGTGCTAGAGGAGGGGCTGGAAATCAGCCCCAGCATTTT | CSARGGAGNQPQHF
TRBJ2-1 | TRBV3-1 | 16 | medium-sized | - | TGTGCCAGCAGCCATTCAGGTCAAACCTCCTACAATGAGCAGTTCTTC | CASSHSGQTSYNEQFF
TRBJ2-3 | TRBV19 | 16 | few | TRBD2 | TGTGCCAGTAGCGCCTTAGCGGGAGGTGAGGGAGATACGCAGTATTTT | CASSALAGGEGDTQYF
TRBJ2-3 | TRBV20-1 | 16 | medium-sized | TRBD2 | TGCAGTGCTAGAGTCGGCAGCGGGGGGGCCGGAGATACGCAGTATTTT | CSARVGSGGAGDTQYF
TRBJ1-5 | TRBV6-1 | 15 | medium-sized | TRBD1 | TGTGCCAGCGCAACCCAGGGCAGGGGGCTTCAGCCCCAGCATTTT | CASATQGRGLQPQHF
TRBJ1-5 | TRBV20-1 | 15 | many | - | TGCAGTGCACGACTTCAGGGGTTAGGGGATCAGCCCCAGCATTTT | CSARLQGLGDQPQHF
TRBJ2-2 | TRBV29-1 | 16 | - | - | TGCAGCGGGGGTGAGACGGCTTCTGGAGAGGCCGGGGAGCTGTTTTTT | CSGGETASGEAGELFF
TRBJ1-3 | TRBV5-4 | 15 | many | - | TGTGCCACGTCGAACAGGGAGAATTCTGGAAACACCATATATTTT | CATSNRENSGNTIYF
TRBJ1-6 | TRBV6-5 | 16 | many | - | TGTGCCAGCAGTTACTCGAGTCAGGGGACAAAGTCACCCCTCCACTTT | CASSYSSQGTKSPLHF
TRBJ1-5 | TRBV6-6 | 16 | many | - | TGTGCCAGCAGCCCCATAGGGTTAGGGGGTCATCAGCCCCAGCATTTT | CASSPIGLGGHQPQHF
TRBJ2-3 | TRBV29-1 | 13 | large | - | TGCAGCGTTTCCCCGGCCGGAACAGATACGCAGTATTTT | CSVSPAGTDTQYF
TRBJ2-5 | TRBV29-1 | 13 | medium-sized | - | TGCAGCGTCGACAGGAATCCCAAAGAGACCCAGTACTTC | CSVDRNPKETQYF
TRBJ2-3 | TRBV7-3 | 14 | many | - | TGTGCCAGCAGCTTAATCGGTGCCGCAGATACGCAGTATTTT | CASSLIGAADTQYF
TRBJ1-5 | TRBV19 | 17 | many | TRBD1 | TGTGCCAGTAGTTCCGGGACAGGGGGCCTTAGCAATCAGCCCCAGCATTTT | CASSSGTGGLSNQPQHF